These T cell receptor beta chains were read from a single sample in a study of T-cell memory formation after mild COVID-19. TCRdb used MiXCR to reprocess the 5' RACE reads, holding one entry per CDR3 protein. This repertoire shows approximately 250,000 distinct CDR3 sequences, 15% found once; its top ten account for 2.1%. Sequencing used PBMCs or a T cell subset sorted from them (not recorded which). These receptors all stem from an adult woman who had mild COVID-19 (a few samples of this study predate the infection). Cell type and time point are not known. CDR3s include the opening cysteine and the closing phenylalanine or tryptophan. A D gene is named only where the DNA matches it firmly. Size tells how often a clone was seen (once, few, many) or the class of an expanded clone, and some rows leave it out.

v_gene: TRBV18; j_gene: TRBJ1-1; d_gene: TRBD1; abundance: few; CDR3aa: CASSPSQGARTEAFF; CDR3nt: TGTGCCAGCTCACCGTCACAGGGGGCGAGGACTGAAGCTTTCTTT
v_gene: TRBV7-9; j_gene: TRBJ1-2; d_gene: .; abundance: few; CDR3aa: CASSSQANYGYTF; CDR3nt: TGTGCCAGCAGCTCACAGGCAAACTATGGCTACACCTTC
v_gene: TRBV28; j_gene: TRBJ2-7; d_gene: .; abundance: few; CDR3aa: CASSPVSFGQWNYKQYF; CDR3nt: TGTGCCAGCAGCCCCGTGTCATTTGGACAGTGGAACTACAAGCAGTACTTC
v_gene: TRBV5-1; j_gene: TRBJ2-7; d_gene: .; abundance: .; CDR3aa: CASSGTGSPYEQYF; CDR3nt: TGCGCCAGCAGCGGAACAGGGAGTCCCTACGAGCAGTACTTC
v_gene: TRBV30; j_gene: TRBJ1-6; d_gene: .; abundance: .; CDR3aa: CAWTLSLNSPLHF; CDR3nt: TGTGCCTGGACCCTGTCACTTAATTCACCCCTCCACTTT
v_gene: TRBV29-1; j_gene: TRBJ2-7; d_gene: TRBD2; abundance: .; CDR3aa: CSVVTSGSVYEQYF; CDR3nt: TGCAGCGTTGTGACTAGCGGATCCGTATACGAGCAGTACTTC
v_gene: TRBV5-1; j_gene: TRBJ1-3; d_gene: .; abundance: .; CDR3aa: CASSVSPGASSGNTIYF; CDR3nt: TGCGCCAGCAGCGTTTCACCGGGGGCCTCCTCTGGAAACACCATATATTTT
v_gene: TRBV20-1; j_gene: TRBJ1-5; d_gene: TRBD1; abundance: .; CDR3aa: CSATPTGGVGQPQHF; CDR3nt: TGCAGTGCTACCCCGACAGGGGGCGTGGGACAGCCCCAGCATTTT
v_gene: TRBV28; j_gene: TRBJ2-7; d_gene: TRBD2; abundance: .; CDR3aa: CASSPSSGREGYEQYF; CDR3nt: TGTGCCAGCAGTCCCTCCTCCGGGCGGGAGGGTTACGAGCAGTACTTC
v_gene: TRBV7-8; j_gene: TRBJ1-5; d_gene: TRBD1; abundance: few; CDR3aa: CASSLFGTGGNQPQHF; CDR3nt: TGTGCCAGCAGCTTATTTGGGACAGGGGGAAATCAGCCCCAGCATTTT
v_gene: TRBV25-1; j_gene: TRBJ1-1; d_gene: .; abundance: .; CDR3aa: CASSDKDWGTEAFF; CDR3nt: TGTGCCAGCAGTGACAAGGACTGGGGCACTGAAGCTTTCTTT
v_gene: TRBV7-6; j_gene: TRBJ2-1; d_gene: TRBD2; abundance: .; CDR3aa: CASSPLSGGNNEQFF; CDR3nt: TGTGCCAGCAGCCCGCTTAGCGGGGGAAACAATGAGCAGTTCTTC
v_gene: TRBV2; j_gene: TRBJ2-3; d_gene: .; abundance: few; CDR3aa: CASSLGGATTDTQYF; CDR3nt: TGTGCCAGCAGTCTGGGCGGGGCCACCACAGATACGCAGTATTTT
v_gene: TRBV5-1; j_gene: TRBJ2-3; d_gene: TRBD2; abundance: .; CDR3aa: CASSSLAGGPGDTQYF; CDR3nt: TGCGCCAGCAGCTCTCTAGCGGGGGGGCCGGGGGATACGCAGTATTTT
v_gene: TRBV5-1; j_gene: TRBJ2-1; d_gene: TRBD2; abundance: .; CDR3aa: CASSLTAGGRDEQFF; CDR3nt: TGCGCCAGCAGCTTGACTGCGGGGGGGAGAGATGAGCAGTTCTTC
v_gene: TRBV4-1; j_gene: TRBJ2-3; d_gene: .; abundance: many; CDR3aa: CASSQEGPGVDTQYF; CDR3nt: TGCGCCAGCAGCCAAGAGGGGCCAGGGGTGGATACGCAGTATTTT
v_gene: TRBV4-2; j_gene: TRBJ2-1; d_gene: .; abundance: few; CDR3aa: CASSPSGTHNEQFF; CDR3nt: TGTGCCAGCAGCCCCAGCGGAACCCACAATGAGCAGTTCTTC
v_gene: TRBV2; j_gene: TRBJ2-7; d_gene: .; abundance: few; CDR3aa: CASTDGGGPYEQYF; CDR3nt: TGTGCCAGCACAGACGGCGGGGGCCCTTACGAGCAGTACTTC
v_gene: TRBV18; j_gene: TRBJ1-1; d_gene: TRBD1; abundance: many; CDR3aa: CASSPDRGSEAFF; CDR3nt: TGTGCCAGCTCACCAGACAGGGGATCTGAAGCTTTCTTT
v_gene: TRBV4-3; j_gene: TRBJ2-2; d_gene: TRBD2; abundance: .; CDR3aa: CASSQEAGANTGELFF; CDR3nt: TGCGCCAGCAGCCAGGAAGCGGGAGCCAACACCGGGGAGCTGTTTTTT
v_gene: TRBV12-5; j_gene: TRBJ2-1; d_gene: .; abundance: .; CDR3aa: CASGPDYNEQFF; CDR3nt: TGTGCTAGTGGTCCAGACTACAATGAGCAGTTCTTC
v_gene: TRBV7-2; j_gene: TRBJ2-3; d_gene: TRBD1; abundance: .; CDR3aa: CASSSGTGPVSTDTQYF; CDR3nt: TGTGCCAGCAGCTCCGGGACAGGGCCGGTTAGCACAGATACGCAGTATTTT
v_gene: TRBV20-1; j_gene: TRBJ1-1; d_gene: TRBD1; abundance: .; CDR3aa: CSASDRVNTEAFF; CDR3nt: TGCAGTGCTAGTGACAGGGTGAACACTGAAGCTTTCTTT
v_gene: TRBV5-1; j_gene: TRBJ2-2; d_gene: .; abundance: few; CDR3aa: CASSLKTPLETGELFF; CDR3nt: TGCGCCAGCAGCCTTAAAACGCCCCTAGAGACCGGGGAGCTGTTTTTT
v_gene: TRBV7-9; j_gene: TRBJ1-2; d_gene: .; abundance: few; CDR3aa: CASSLGSQYGYTF; CDR3nt: TGTGCCAGCAGCTTAGGAAGTCAATATGGCTACACCTTC
v_gene: TRBV3-1; j_gene: TRBJ2-2; d_gene: TRBD2; abundance: many; CDR3aa: CASSQVSWLAGANTGELFF; CDR3nt: TGTGCCAGCAGCCAAGTTAGTTGGCTAGCGGGGGCGAACACCGGGGAGCTGTTTTTT
v_gene: TRBV5-1; j_gene: TRBJ2-3; d_gene: TRBD1; abundance: .; CDR3aa: CASRTGGATDTQYF; CDR3nt: TGCGCCAGCAGGACAGGGGGCGCAACTGATACGCAGTATTTT
v_gene: TRBV5-1; j_gene: TRBJ2-2; d_gene: .; abundance: many; CDR3aa: CASSSNLQGSNTGELFF; CDR3nt: TGCGCCAGCAGCTCCAATCTACAGGGCTCCAACACCGGGGAGCTGTTTTTT
v_gene: TRBV18; j_gene: TRBJ1-2; d_gene: TRBD1; abundance: .; CDR3aa: CASSASTGIEGYTF; CDR3nt: TGTGCCAGCTCAGCGTCGACAGGGATTGAGGGCTACACCTTC
v_gene: TRBV12-3/TRBV12-4; j_gene: TRBJ1-1; d_gene: .; abundance: few; CDR3aa: CASSQDRQITEAFF; CDR3nt: TGTGCCAGCAGCCAAGACAGACAGATCACTGAAGCTTTCTTT
v_gene: TRBV10-3; j_gene: TRBJ2-7; d_gene: .; abundance: .; CDR3aa: CAISLGGINEQYF; CDR3nt: TGTGCCATCAGTCTAGGGGGAATCAACGAGCAGTACTTC
v_gene: TRBV4-1; j_gene: TRBJ1-3; d_gene: TRBD1; abundance: .; CDR3aa: CASSYRDRGPVASGNTIYF; CDR3nt: TGCGCCAGCAGCTACCGGGACAGGGGGCCAGTGGCGTCTGGAAACACCATATATTTT
v_gene: TRBV29-1; j_gene: TRBJ1-1; d_gene: .; abundance: few; CDR3aa: CSVVPDAGREAFF; CDR3nt: TGCAGCGTTGTACCCGACGCGGGCCGCGAAGCTTTCTTT
v_gene: TRBV9; j_gene: TRBJ2-7; d_gene: .; abundance: many; CDR3aa: CASSVGNGVSYEQYF; CDR3nt: TGTGCCAGCAGCGTAGGAAACGGGGTCTCCTACGAGCAGTACTTC
v_gene: TRBV11-1; j_gene: TRBJ2-7; d_gene: .; abundance: few; CDR3aa: CASSKTTNEQYF; CDR3nt: TGTGCCAGCAGCAAGACGACTAACGAGCAGTACTTC
v_gene: TRBV14; j_gene: TRBJ2-2; d_gene: .; abundance: few; CDR3aa: CASSRNHRVPGELFF; CDR3nt: TGTGCCAGCAGCCGCAACCACAGGGTTCCCGGGGAGCTGTTTTTT
v_gene: TRBV4-3; j_gene: TRBJ1-5; d_gene: TRBD1; abundance: .; CDR3aa: CASSRGQGEQPQHF; CDR3nt: TGCGCCAGCAGCCGAGGACAGGGGGAACAGCCCCAGCATTTT
v_gene: TRBV9; j_gene: TRBJ2-1; d_gene: .; abundance: few; CDR3aa: CASSVERETYNEQFF; CDR3nt: TGTGCCAGCAGCGTAGAAAGGGAGACCTACAATGAGCAGTTCTTC
v_gene: TRBV24-1; j_gene: TRBJ1-5; d_gene: TRBD1; abundance: .; CDR3aa: CATSDTTGEQPQHF; CDR3nt: TGTGCCACCAGTGATACTACAGGGGAACAGCCCCAGCATTTT
v_gene: TRBV5-1; j_gene: TRBJ1-2; d_gene: .; abundance: many; CDR3aa: CASSLEPGGFGYGYTF; CDR3nt: TGCGCCAGCAGCTTGGAGCCCGGCGGATTCGGCTATGGCTACACCTTC